This note documents a single T cell receptor (beta chain) sequence. These data come from a study of blood T cell repertoires in COVID-19. For the study at large: The samples span acute and convalescent COVID-19 from the United States, Italy and Spain. T cells, B-cell-depleted T cells, or PBMCs provided the cDNA or gDNA that served as material.

CDR1 and CDR2 from the germline V gene are LGHNA and YNFKEQ. V was pared by 1 base and J by 4 bases, with 3 bases of the junction left unmatched. This CDR3 is 16 amino acids long. In the original processing: Scientists estimated how many nucleated cells there were by amplifying reference gene primers. TCRdb's table, derived via immunoSEQ multiplex PCR, lists solely in-frame clones and lacks some. V and J calls plus clone size are reproduced from that table; the DNA served to infer D and trimming. The sample yields about 210,000 clones, about nine tenths seen once. The sequenced sample consisted of peripheral blood. The sequence derives from a man in his 70s with acute or convalescent COVID-19. V and J are TRBV4-2 and TRBJ2-3; 12 bases match TRBD2. CDR3 amino acids: CASSQGLAGDADTQYF. CDR3 DNA: TGTGCCAGCAGCCAAGGACTAGCGGGAGACGCAGATACGCAGTATTTT.